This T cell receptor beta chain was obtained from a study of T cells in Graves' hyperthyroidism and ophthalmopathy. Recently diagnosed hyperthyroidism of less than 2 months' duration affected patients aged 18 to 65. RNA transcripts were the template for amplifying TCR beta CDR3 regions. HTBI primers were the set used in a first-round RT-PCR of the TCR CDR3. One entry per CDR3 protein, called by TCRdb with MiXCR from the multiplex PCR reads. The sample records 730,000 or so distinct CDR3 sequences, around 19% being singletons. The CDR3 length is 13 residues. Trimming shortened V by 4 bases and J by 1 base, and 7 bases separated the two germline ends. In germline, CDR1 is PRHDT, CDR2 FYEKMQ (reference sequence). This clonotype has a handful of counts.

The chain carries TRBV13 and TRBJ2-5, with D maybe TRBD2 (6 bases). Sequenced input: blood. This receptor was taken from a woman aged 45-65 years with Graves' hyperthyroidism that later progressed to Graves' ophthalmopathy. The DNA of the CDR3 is TGTGCCAGCAGCTGGAGGGTCCAAGAGACCCAGTACTTC. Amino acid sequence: CASSWRVQETQYF.